One sample yielded the 20 T cell receptor beta chains listed below, sequenced in a study of patients and donors after allogeneic stem cell transplantation. TCRdb used MiXCR to reprocess the RT-PCR reads, holding one entry per CDR3 protein. The data contain over 130,000 distinct CDR3 sequences, about a third of them singletons. Sequenced input: blood, either unsorted or a sorted T cell fraction (not recorded which). These receptor sequences come from a human donor who was either an allogeneic HSCT recipient or a stem cell or donor lymphocyte infusion donor (not recorded which). It is not recorded whose cells these are; they may come from a transplant donor.

The V and J genes are TRBV11-2 and TRBJ1-4, with D hard to call. The CDR3 sequence is 12 residues long. CDR1 SGHAT and CDR2 FQNNGV come from the germline V gene. V lost 1 base and J lost 7, with 4 bases in between. CDR3 protein: CASSLGIEKLFF. The CDR3, as DNA: TGTGCCAGCAGCTTAGGGATTGAAAAACTGTTTTTT.

This clonotype was recorded a few times. The rearrangement joins TRBV20-1 to TRBJ1-2; D is perhaps TRBD1 (6 bases). Germline assignment: CDR1 DFQATT and CDR2 SNEGSKA (reference sequence). The V end was cut by 3 bases, the J end by 2 bases, with 10 bases between. The CDR3 runs to 13 residues. The CDR3 DNA sequence: TGCAGTGCTAGCCCCGGACAGAACTATGGCTACACCTTC. Translation: CSASPGQNYGYTF.

The V gene is TRBV29-1, the J gene TRBJ1-1, with 7 bases aligning to TRBD1. J gave up 1 base and V 4 bases, and 3 bases lay outside the gene matches. CDR3 length equals 13 residues. The germline V gene has CDR1 SQVTM and CDR2 ANQGSEA. The CDR3 loop reads CSVGTGANTEAFF. CDR3 DNA sequence: TGCAGCGTTGGAACAGGGGCGAACACTGAAGCTTTCTTT. Looking up the rest from reference TRBV29-1 and TRBJ1-1 gives the full variable domain: SAVISQKPSRDICQRGTSLTIQCQVDSQVTMMFWYRQQPGQSLTLIATANQGSEATYESGFVIDKFPISRPNLTFSTLTVSNMSPEDSSIYLCSVGTGANTEAFFGQGTRLTVV.

The genes are TRBV2 and TRBJ2-1; D remains unclear. This CDR3 spans 14 amino acids. The V end lost 7 bases, the J end lost 7 bases, and 17 bases lay between the germline ends. CDR1 SNHLY and CDR2 FYNNEI come from the germline V gene. The CDR3 DNA sequence: TGTGCCAGCACCTACCGGACGGCCAGGAATGAGCAGTTCTTC. Amino acid sequence: CASTYRTARNEQFF.

The chain joins TRBV24-1 to TRBJ2-3; tentatively, D is TRBD1 (6 bases). The germline V gene encodes CDR1 KGHDR and CDR2 SFDVKD. This CDR3 is 14 amino acids long. The V end lost 4 bases, the J end lost 3 bases, and 10 bases lay between the germline ends. The CDR3 sequence is CATSDPQGTDTQYF. Written as DNA, the CDR3 is TGTGCCACCAGTGACCCCCAGGGGACAGATACGCAGTATTTT.

The chain couples TRBV12-3 or TRBV12-4 to TRBJ1-5; the D is unclear. The ends were cut back, 8 bases at V and 2 bases at J, with 10 bases in the middle. CDR3 length: 13 residues. The CDR3 spells CASCRGGNQPQHF. CDR3 DNA: TGTGCCAGCTGTCGTGGGGGCAATCAGCCCCAGCATTTT.

This clonotype showed up many times. The V call is TRBV5-1, the J call TRBJ2-6, with 7 bases lining up with TRBD1. Trimming cost V 3 bases and J 0 bases; bases outside gene matches: 15. This CDR3 spans 20 amino acids. Germline CDR1 SGHRS, CDR2 YFSETQ. CDR3 in amino acids: CASSSYRLQGPYSGANVLTF. The CDR3 DNA follows: TGCGCCAGCAGCTCCTACAGACTACAGGGGCCTTACTCTGGGGCCAACGTCCTGACTTTC.

The chain is built from TRBV20-1 and TRBJ2-7; D not certain. The CDR3 spans 12 residues. Trimming left V 4 bases short and J 7 bases short, with 14 bases between. The germline V gene encodes CDR1 DFQATT and CDR2 SNEGSKA (reference sequence). CDR3 sequence reads: CSAINTSEEQYV. For the CDR3, the DNA is TGCAGTGCTATAAACACCTCCGAGGAGCAGTACGTC.

The chain joins TRBV2 to TRBJ2-5; 8 bases match TRBD1. J was trimmed by 4 bases and V by 5 bases; bases with no gene match: 6. Germline V CDR1 and CDR2: SNHLY, FYNNEI. This CDR3 has 14 residues. The CDR3 region has the DNA TGTGCCAGCAGTCTGGACAGGGCGAGAGAGACCCAGTACTTC. It specifies CASSLDRARETQYF.

As for this clonotype: A read error may produce the germline difference seen at one junction end. The V gene is TRBV2, the J gene TRBJ1-6; TRBD1 matches at 7 bases. The CDR3 is 17 residues long. In germline, CDR1 is SNHLY, CDR2 FYNNEI. CDR3: CASSEARGRSFNSPLHF. The CDR3 DNA sequence: TGTGCCAGCAGTGAAGCGAGGGGGCGGTCCTTTAATTCACCCCTCCACTTT.

The sample holds a few counts of this clonotype. V gene TRBV7-2 combines with J gene TRBJ1-6, with 8 bases that match TRBD1. With 1 base clipped from V and 10 bases from J, the junction kept 9 bases outside the gene matches. The CDR3 sequence is 16 residues long. The V gene's germline CDR1 is SGHTA and CDR2 FQGNSA. CDR3 sequence (DNA): TGTGCCAGCAGCTTAGAGGGACAGGCACCTGGGTCACCCCTCCACTTT. Protein: CASSLEGQAPGSPLHF.

This clonotype occurred once. V usage is TRBV27 and J usage is TRBJ2-4; TRBD1 might be the D (5 bases). The CDR3 has 15 amino acids. The ends were cut back, 7 bases at V and 0 bases at J, with 13 bases in the middle. Germline CDR1 MNHEY, CDR2 SMNVEV (reference sequence). The DNA for the CDR3 is TGTGCCAGCACCTCTCAGGGTACAGCCAAAAACATTCAGTACTTC. As protein: CASTSQGTAKNIQYF.

The V gene is TRBV15, the J gene TRBJ1-1; 8 nucleotides line up with TRBD1. Germline-derived CDR1 and CDR2 are LNHNV and YYDKDF (reference sequence). V lost 4 bases to trimming and J lost 5 bases; unmatched junction nucleotides: 12. This CDR3 comprises 16 residues. CDR3 bases: TGTGCCACCAGCACCGAACCGGGACAGGAGCCGACTGAAGCTTTCTTT. Residues: CATSTEPGQEPTEAFF.

The CDR3 spells CASSLRGQETQYF. CDR3 nucleotide sequence: TGCGCCAGCAGCTTACGGGGGCAGGAGACCCAGTACTTC. The V gene is TRBV5-1, the J gene TRBJ2-5, with D perhaps given as TRBD1 or TRBD2 (6 bases each). CDR3 length equals 13 residues. Deletions cut 2 bases from V and 5 bases from J, with 10 bases between. The germline V gene has CDR1 SGHRS and CDR2 YFSETQ.

A few counts support this clonotype. The rearrangement joins TRBV7-9 to TRBJ1-5, with TRBD1 matching over 7 bases. The V gene's germline CDR1 is SEHNR and CDR2 FQNEAQ (reference sequence). This CDR3 has 19 amino acids. V shed 6 bases, J shed 3 bases, and the junction held 20 bases outside the gene matches. The CDR3 reads CASSSSAEGGVYPNQPQHF. The CDR3, as DNA: TGTGCCAGCAGTAGCTCAGCTGAAGGGGGCGTTTATCCCAATCAGCCCCAGCATTTT.

The chain employs TRBV3-1 and TRBJ1-2; D ambiguous. The CDR3 is 15 amino acids. V lost 3 bases and J 7 bases, leaving 18 bases between the germline ends. Per germline, CDR1 LGHDT and CDR2 YNNKEL (reference sequence). The CDR3 reads CASSHGFKVLGGYTF. CDR3 bases: TGTGCCAGCAGCCACGGATTTAAAGTTTTAGGTGGCTACACCTTC.

As to this clonotype: This clone may be a read error of a much larger clone one base away. The V and J genes are TRBV7-6 and TRBJ1-1; D is ambiguous. Germline values: CDR1 SGHVS, CDR2 FNYEAQ. Trimming removed 3 bases at V and 2 bases at J, with 7 bases between. CDR3 length equals 13 residues. The CDR3 region is CASSFKVNTEAFF. CDR3 DNA sequence: TGTGCCAGCAGCTTCAAGGTCAACACTGAAGCTTTCTTT.

This clonotype has just a few counts. The V call is TRBV9, the J call TRBJ1-5, with a weak D call TRBD1 (5 bases). V dropped 3 bases and J dropped 0 bases, with 10 bases sitting between them. Germline V gene sequence: CDR1 SGDLS, CDR2 YYNGEE. CDR3 length equals 15 residues. Written as DNA, the CDR3 is TGTGCCAGCAGCGCGTGGGGGGATAGCAATCAGCCCCAGCATTTT. Encoded protein: CASSAWGDSNQPQHF.

The CDR3 DNA is TGTGCCACCAGTGGGGGGACAGTCGAGACCCAGTACTTC. Protein product: CATSGGTVETQYF. The chain uses TRBV24-1 and TRBJ2-5; 7 bases fit TRBD1. Unmatched junction bases numbered 4, after V lost 5 bases and J lost 5 bases. CDR3 length equals 13 residues. Germline CDR1 is KGHDR and CDR2 is SFDVKD.

The chain recombines TRBV12-3 or TRBV12-4 with TRBJ1-1; D is possibly TRBD1 (5 bases). Trimming pared 3 bases from V and 5 bases from J, leaving 16 bases between. The length of the CDR3 is 15 residues. CDR3 nucleotides: TGTGCCAGCAGTTTCACTGCAGGGTATGATACTGAAGCTTTCTTT. This codes for CASSFTAGYDTEAFF.